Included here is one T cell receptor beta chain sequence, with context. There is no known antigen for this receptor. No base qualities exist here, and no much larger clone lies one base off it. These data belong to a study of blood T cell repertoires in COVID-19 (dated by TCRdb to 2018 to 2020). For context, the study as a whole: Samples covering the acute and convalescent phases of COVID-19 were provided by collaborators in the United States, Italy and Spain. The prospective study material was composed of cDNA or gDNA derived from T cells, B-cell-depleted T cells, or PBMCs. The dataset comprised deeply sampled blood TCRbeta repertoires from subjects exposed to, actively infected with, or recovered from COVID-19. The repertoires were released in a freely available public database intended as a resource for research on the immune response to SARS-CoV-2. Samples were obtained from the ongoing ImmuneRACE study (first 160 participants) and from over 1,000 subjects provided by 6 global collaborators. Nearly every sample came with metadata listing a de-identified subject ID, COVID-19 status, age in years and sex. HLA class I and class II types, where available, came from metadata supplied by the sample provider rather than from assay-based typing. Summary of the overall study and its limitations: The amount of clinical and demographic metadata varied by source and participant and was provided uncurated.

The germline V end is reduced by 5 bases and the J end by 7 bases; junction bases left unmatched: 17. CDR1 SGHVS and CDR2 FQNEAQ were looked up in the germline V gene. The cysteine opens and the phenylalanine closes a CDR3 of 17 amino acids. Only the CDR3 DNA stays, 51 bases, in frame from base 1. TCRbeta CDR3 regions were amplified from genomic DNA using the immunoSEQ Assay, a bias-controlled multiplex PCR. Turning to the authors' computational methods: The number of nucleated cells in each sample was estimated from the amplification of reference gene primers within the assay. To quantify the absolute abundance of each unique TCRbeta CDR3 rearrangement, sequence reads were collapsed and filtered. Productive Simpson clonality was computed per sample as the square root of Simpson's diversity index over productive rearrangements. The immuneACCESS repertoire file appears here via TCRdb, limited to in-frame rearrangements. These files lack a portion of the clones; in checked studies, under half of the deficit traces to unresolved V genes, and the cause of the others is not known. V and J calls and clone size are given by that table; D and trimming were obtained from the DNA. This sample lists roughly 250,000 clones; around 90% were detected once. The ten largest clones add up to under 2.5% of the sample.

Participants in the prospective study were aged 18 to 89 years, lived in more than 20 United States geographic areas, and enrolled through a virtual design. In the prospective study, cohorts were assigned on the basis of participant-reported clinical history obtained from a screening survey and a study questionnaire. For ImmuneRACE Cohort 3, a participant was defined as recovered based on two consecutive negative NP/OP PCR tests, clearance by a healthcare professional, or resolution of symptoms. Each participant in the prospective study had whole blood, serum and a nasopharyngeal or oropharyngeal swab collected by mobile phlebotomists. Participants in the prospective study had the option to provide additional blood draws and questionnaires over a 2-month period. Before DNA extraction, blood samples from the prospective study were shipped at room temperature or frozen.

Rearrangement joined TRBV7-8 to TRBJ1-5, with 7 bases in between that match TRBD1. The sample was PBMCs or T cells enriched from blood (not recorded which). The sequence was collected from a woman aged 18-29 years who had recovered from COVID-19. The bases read TGTGCCAGCAGCCAACTGGTCAGAGGCAGGGGGAAGCAGCCCCAGCATTTT. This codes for CASSQLVRGRGKQPQHF.